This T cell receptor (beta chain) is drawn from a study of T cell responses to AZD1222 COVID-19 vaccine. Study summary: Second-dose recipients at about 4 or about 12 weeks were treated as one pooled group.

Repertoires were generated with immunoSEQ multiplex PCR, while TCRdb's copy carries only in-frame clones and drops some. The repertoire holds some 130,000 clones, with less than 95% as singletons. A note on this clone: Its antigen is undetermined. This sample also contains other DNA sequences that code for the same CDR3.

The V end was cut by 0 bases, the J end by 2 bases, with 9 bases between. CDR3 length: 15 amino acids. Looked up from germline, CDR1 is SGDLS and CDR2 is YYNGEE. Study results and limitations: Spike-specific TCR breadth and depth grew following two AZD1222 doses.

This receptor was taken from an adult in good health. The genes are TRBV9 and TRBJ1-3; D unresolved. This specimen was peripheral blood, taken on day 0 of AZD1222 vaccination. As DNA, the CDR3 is TGTGCCAGCAGCGTAGTAGGTGCGGCTGGAAACACCATATATTTT. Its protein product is CASSVVGAAGNTIYF.